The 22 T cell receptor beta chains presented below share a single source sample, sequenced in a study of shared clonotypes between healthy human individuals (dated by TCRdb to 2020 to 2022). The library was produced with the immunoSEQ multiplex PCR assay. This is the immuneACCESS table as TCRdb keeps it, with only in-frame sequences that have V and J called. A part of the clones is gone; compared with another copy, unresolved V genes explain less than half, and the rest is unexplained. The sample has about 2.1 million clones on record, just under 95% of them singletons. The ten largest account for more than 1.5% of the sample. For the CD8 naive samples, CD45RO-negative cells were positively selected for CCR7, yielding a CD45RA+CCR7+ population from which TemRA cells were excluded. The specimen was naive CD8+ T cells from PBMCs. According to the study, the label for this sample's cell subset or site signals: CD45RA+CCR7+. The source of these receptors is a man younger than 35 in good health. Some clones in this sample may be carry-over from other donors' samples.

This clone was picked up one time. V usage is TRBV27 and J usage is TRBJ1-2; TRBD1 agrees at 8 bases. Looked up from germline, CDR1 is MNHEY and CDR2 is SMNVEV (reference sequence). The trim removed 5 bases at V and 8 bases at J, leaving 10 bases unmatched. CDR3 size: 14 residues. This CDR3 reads CASSPGQGLGGYTF. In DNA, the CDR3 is TGTGCCAGCAGTCCCGGACAGGGCCTGGGGGGCTACACCTTC.

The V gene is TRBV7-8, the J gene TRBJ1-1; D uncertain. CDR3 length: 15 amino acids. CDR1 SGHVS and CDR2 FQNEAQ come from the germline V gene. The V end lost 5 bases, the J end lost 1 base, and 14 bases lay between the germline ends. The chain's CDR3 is CASSALPTANTEAFF. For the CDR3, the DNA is TGTGCCAGCAGCGCCCTCCCCACCGCGAACACTGAAGCTTTCTTT.

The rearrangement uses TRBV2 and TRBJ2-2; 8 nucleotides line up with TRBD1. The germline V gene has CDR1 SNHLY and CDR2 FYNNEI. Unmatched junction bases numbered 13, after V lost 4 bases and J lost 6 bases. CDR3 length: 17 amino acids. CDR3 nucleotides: TGTGCCAGCAGTGTTTCGCTTCAGGGGGCAAGAGCCGGGGAGCTGTTTTTT. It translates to CASSVSLQGARAGELFF. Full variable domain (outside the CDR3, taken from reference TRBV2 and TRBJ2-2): EPEVTQTPSHQVTQMGQEVILRCVPISNHLYFYWYRQILGQKVEFLVSFYNNEISEKSEIFDDQFSVERPDGSNFTLKIRSTKLEDSAMYFCASSVSLQGARAGELFFGEGSRLTVL.

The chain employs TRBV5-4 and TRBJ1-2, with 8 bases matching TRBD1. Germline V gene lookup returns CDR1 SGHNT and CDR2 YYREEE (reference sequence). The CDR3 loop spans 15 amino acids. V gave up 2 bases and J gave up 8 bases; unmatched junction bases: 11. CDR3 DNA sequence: TGTGCCAGCAGCTTATCCGGACAGGGTTTGTGGGGCTACACCTTC. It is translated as CASSLSGQGLWGYTF. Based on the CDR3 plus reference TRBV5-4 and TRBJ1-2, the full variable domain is ETGVTQSPTHLIKTRGQQVTLRCSSQSGHNTVSWYQQALGQGPQFIFQYYREEENGRGNFPPRFSGLQFPNYSSELNVNALELDDSALYLCASSLSGQGLWGYTFGSGTRLTVV.

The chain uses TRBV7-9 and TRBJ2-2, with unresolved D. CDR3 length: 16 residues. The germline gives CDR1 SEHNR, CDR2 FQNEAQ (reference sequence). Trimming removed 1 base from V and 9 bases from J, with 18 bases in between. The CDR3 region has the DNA TGTGCCAGCAGCTTAGGGGTTTTAGCTCCAGCCTGGGAGCTGTTTTTT. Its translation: CASSLGVLAPAWELFF. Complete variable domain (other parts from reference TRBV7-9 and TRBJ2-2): DTGVSQNPRHKITKRGQNVTFRCDPISEHNRLYWYRQTLGQGPEFLTYFQNEAQLEKSRLLSDRFSAERPKGSFSTLEIQRTEQGDSAMYLCASSLGVLAPAWELFFGEGSRLTVL.

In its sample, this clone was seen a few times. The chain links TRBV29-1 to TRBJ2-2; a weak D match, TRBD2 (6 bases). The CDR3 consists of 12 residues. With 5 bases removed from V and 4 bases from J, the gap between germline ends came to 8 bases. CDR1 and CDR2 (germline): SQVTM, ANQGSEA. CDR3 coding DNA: TGCAGCGTTTTTAGCGGCACCGGGGAGCTGTTTTTT. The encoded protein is CSVFSGTGELFF.

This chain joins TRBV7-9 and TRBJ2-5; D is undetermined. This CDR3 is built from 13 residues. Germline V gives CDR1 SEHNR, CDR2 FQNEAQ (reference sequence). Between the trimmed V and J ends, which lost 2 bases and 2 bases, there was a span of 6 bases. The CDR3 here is CASSLFRQETQYF. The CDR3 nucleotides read TGTGCCAGCAGCTTATTCAGACAAGAGACCCAGTACTTC.

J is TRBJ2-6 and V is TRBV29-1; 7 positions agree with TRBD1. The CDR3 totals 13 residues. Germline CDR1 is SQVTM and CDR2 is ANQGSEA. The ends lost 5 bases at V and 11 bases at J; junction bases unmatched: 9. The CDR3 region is CSVLDRDKDVLTF. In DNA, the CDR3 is TGCAGCGTTCTCGACAGGGATAAAGACGTCCTGACTTTC.

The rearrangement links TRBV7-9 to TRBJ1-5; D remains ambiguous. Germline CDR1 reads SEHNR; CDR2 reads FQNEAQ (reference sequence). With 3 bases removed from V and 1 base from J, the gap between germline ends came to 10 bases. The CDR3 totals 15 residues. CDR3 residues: CASSFGPESNQPQHF. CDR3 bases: TGTGCCAGCAGCTTCGGACCAGAGAGCAATCAGCCCCAGCATTTT. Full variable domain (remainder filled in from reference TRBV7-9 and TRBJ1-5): DTGVSQNPRHKITKRGQNVTFRCDPISEHNRLYWYRQTLGQGPEFLTYFQNEAQLEKSRLLSDRFSAERPKGSFSTLEIQRTEQGDSAMYLCASSFGPESNQPQHFGDGTRLSIL.

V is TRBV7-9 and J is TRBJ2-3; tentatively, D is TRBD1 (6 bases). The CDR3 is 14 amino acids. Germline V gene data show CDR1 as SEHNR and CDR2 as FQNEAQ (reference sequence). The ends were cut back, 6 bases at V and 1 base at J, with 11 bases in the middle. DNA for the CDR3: TGTGCCAGCAGACCAGGGGACGGCACAGATACGCAGTATTTT. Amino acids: CASRPGDGTDTQYF.

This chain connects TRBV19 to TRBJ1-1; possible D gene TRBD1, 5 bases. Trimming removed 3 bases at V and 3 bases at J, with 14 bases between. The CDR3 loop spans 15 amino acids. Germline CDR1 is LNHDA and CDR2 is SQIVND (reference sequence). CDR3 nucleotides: TGTGCCAGTAGTATGATGGGGACGGGGTACACTGAAGCTTTCTTT. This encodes CASSMMGTGYTEAFF.

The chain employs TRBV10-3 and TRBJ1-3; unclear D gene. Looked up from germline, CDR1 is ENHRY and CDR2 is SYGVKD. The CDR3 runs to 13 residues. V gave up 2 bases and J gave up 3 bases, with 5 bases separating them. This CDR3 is CAISEVNGNTIYF. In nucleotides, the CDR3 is TGTGCCATCAGTGAGGTAAATGGAAACACCATATATTTT.

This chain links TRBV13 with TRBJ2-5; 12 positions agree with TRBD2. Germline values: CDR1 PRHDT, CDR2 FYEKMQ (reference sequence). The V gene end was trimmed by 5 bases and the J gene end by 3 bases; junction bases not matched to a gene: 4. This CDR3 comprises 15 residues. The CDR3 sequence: CASSQRLAGEETQYF. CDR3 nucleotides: TGTGCCAGCAGCCAAAGACTAGCGGGGGAAGAGACCCAGTACTTC.

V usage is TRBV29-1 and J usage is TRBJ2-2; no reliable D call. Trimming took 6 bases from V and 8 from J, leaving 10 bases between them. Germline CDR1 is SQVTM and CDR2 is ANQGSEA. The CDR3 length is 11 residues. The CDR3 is CSVQAWGELFF. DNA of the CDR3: TGCAGCGTCCAGGCTTGGGGGGAGCTGTTTTTT.

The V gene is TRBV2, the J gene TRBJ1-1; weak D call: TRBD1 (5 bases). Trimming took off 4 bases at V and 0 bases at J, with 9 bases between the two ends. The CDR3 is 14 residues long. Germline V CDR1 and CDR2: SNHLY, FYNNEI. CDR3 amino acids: CASSVGGMNTEAFF. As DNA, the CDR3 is TGTGCCAGCAGTGTCGGGGGGATGAACACTGAAGCTTTCTTT.

The CDR3 loop is CASSLDRGFYNEQFF. The CDR3 DNA reads TGCGCCAGCAGCTTGGACAGGGGGTTTTACAATGAGCAGTTCTTC. J is TRBJ2-1 and V is TRBV5-1; TRBD1 aligns across 8 bases. CDR1 SGHRS and CDR2 YFSETQ come from the germline V gene. V lost 0 bases, J lost 4 bases, and 3 bases stayed unmatched. The CDR3 has 15 residues.

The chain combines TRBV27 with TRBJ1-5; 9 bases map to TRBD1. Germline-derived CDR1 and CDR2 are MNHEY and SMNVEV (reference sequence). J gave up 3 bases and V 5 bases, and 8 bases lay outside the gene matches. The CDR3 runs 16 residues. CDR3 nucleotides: TGTGCCAGCAGTCCGATAGGGACAGGGAACAATCAGCCCCAGCATTTT. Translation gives CASSPIGTGNNQPQHF.

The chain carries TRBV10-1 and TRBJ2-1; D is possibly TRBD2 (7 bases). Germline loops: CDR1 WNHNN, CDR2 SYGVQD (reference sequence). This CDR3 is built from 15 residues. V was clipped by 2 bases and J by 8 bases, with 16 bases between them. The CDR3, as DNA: TGCGCCAGCAGTGAGAGTCCGTCGGGGGGCCATGAGCAGTTCTTC. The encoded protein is CASSESPSGGHEQFF.

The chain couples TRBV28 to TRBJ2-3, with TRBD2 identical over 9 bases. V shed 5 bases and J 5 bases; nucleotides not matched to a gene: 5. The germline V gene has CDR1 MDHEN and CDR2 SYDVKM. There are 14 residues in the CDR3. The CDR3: CASSPLRGGDTQYF. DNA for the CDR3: TGTGCCAGCAGTCCCTTGCGGGGGGGAGATACGCAGTATTTT.

CDR3 nucleotides: TGTGCCAGCAGCCCCCCAGGATTTGACATTCAGTACTTC. This encodes CASSPPGFDIQYF. This chain joins TRBV21-1 and TRBJ2-4; no DNA check was done on the table's D call, TRBD1. TRBV21-1 is deemed a pseudogene. This CDR3 spans 13 amino acids.

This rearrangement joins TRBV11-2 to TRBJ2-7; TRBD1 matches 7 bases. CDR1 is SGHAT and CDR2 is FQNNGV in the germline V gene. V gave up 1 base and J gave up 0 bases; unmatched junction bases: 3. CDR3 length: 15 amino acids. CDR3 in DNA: TGTGCCAGCAGCTTAGGTGGGGACAGCTCCTACGAGCAGTACTTC. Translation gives CASSLGGDSSYEQYF. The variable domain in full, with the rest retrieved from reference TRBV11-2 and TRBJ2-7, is EAGVAQSPRYKIIEKRQSVAFWCNPISGHATLYWYQQILGQGPKLLIQFQNNGVVDDSQLPKDRFSAERLKGVDSTLKIQPAKLEDSAVYLCASSLGGDSSYEQYFGPGTRLTVT.

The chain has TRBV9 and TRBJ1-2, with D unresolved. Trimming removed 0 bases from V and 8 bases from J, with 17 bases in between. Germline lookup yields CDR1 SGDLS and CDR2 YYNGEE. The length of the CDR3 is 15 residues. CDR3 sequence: CASSVGLSDEAGYTF. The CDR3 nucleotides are TGTGCCAGCAGCGTAGGACTGTCCGATGAGGCGGGCTACACCTTC.